The clone carrying this TCR beta chain has a count of ten or more. Antigen: not known. The CDR3 is 15 amino acids. The V gene's germline CDR1 is MGHDK and CDR2 SYGVNS. Deletions cut 3 bases from V and 2 bases from J, with 12 bases between. This entry belongs to a study of post-analysis software for immune sequencing data. Study conclusions and caveats: The five TRBV segments detected at higher frequency in patients than in controls included TRBV5-6, TRBV5-1 and TRBV20-1.

Presence of unique molecular identifiers characterized the TCR beta cDNA libraries. T cells, 1 to 10 million of them, yielded roughly 0.5 million cDNA molecules. MiXCR was run by TCRdb on the PCR reads, yielding one entry per CDR3 protein. This sample has roughly 180,000 distinct CDR3 sequences, with about 32% found just once. The receptor was isolated from a girl aged 10 to 17 with multiple sclerosis. Material: blood. The chain couples TRBV25-1 to TRBJ2-3; D is perhaps TRBD1 (5 bases). DNA of the CDR3: TGTGCCAGCAGTGACATACAGGAGATCACAGATACGCAGTATTTT. Encoded protein: CASSDIQEITDTQYF.